This passage covers 21 T cell receptor beta chains from one sample sequenced in a study of shared clonotypes between healthy human individuals (dated by TCRdb to the early 2020s). Library preparation used the immunoSEQ multiplex PCR assay. TCRdb took this table from immuneACCESS and kept in-frame rearrangements with V and J called. Such tables lack part of the clones; where checked against another copy, unresolved V genes explain under half of the gap, and the rest is unexplained. The sample yields approximately 720,000 clones; about two thirds were counted once. Around 2% of the sample is in the top ten clones. Sequenced: memory CD4+ T cells sorted from blood. The meaning of the sample's cell subset or site label: CD45RA-negative fraction. The source of these receptors is a woman aged 25 to 39 in good health.

This clone was found a few times. The chain carries TRBV11-2 and TRBJ1-4; unclear D gene. The CDR3 has 15 amino acids. Germline V lookup: CDR1 SGHAT, CDR2 FQNNGV. Trimming took 5 bases from V and 7 from J, leaving 17 bases between them. In nucleotides, the CDR3 is TGTGCCAGCAGCCCAAACCCAGGTCAGGTTGAAAAACTGTTTTTT. Protein: CASSPNPGQVEKLFF. The variable domain in full, completed from reference TRBV11-2 and TRBJ1-4, reads EAGVAQSPRYKIIEKRQSVAFWCNPISGHATLYWYQQILGQGPKLLIQFQNNGVVDDSQLPKDRFSAERLKGVDSTLKIQPAKLEDSAVYLCASSPNPGQVEKLFFGSGTQLSVL.

The J gene is TRBJ2-7, the V gene TRBV27; D might be TRBD1 (5 bases). Deletions cut 6 bases from V and 2 bases from J, with 14 bases between. The V gene's germline CDR1 is MNHEY and CDR2 SMNVEV (reference sequence). The CDR3 runs to 14 residues. CDR3 nucleotide sequence: TGTGCCAGCAGAGGGGCAGGGTCCACCTACGAGCAGTACTTC. Translating gives CASRGAGSTYEQYF.

This chain joins TRBV30 and TRBJ1-6, with a tentative D call TRBD1 (5 bases). The length of the CDR3 is 14 residues. The V and J ends lost 0 bases and 7 bases respectively, with 10 bases between them. Germline V gives CDR1 GTSNPN, CDR2 SVGIG (reference sequence). CDR3 loop: CAWSVLGPNSPLHF. As DNA, the CDR3 is TGTGCCTGGAGTGTACTGGGGCCCAATTCACCCCTCCACTTT.

This clone was seen many times. The chain carries TRBV5-1 and TRBJ2-6; possible D gene TRBD1, 5 bases. Trimming removed 4 bases at V and 0 bases at J, with 11 bases between. From germline, CDR1 is SGHRS and CDR2 YFSETQ. There are 16 residues in the CDR3. This CDR3 is CASSRTPSSGANVLTF. The CDR3 DNA reads as TGCGCCAGCAGCAGGACACCAAGCTCTGGGGCCAACGTCCTGACTTTC.

This clone is a singleton in its sample. The V call is TRBV4-1, the J call TRBJ2-4, with unresolved D. V lost 0 bases to trimming and J lost 8 bases, with 5 bases between them. Germline V gene sequence: CDR1 MGHRA, CDR2 YSYEKL. The CDR3 totals 12 residues. The CDR3 region has the DNA TGCGCCAGCAGCCAAGATAGGGACATTCAGTACTTC. Its translation is CASSQDRDIQYF.

J is TRBJ2-7 and V is TRBV14; unclear D gene. The CDR3 sequence is 13 residues long. CDR1 is SGHDN, CDR2 FVKESK, per germline. V lost 4 bases, J lost 6 bases, and 13 bases lay in between. The CDR3 DNA reads as TGTGCCAGCAGCCTCCTAACCGACCGCGAGCAGTACTTC. Translating gives CASSLLTDREQYF.

V is TRBV30 and J is TRBJ1-5; TRBD1 might be the D (6 bases). From germline, CDR1 is GTSNPN and CDR2 SVGIG (reference sequence). CDR3 size: 13 residues. Between the trimmed V and J ends, which lost 0 bases and 4 bases, there was a span of 7 bases. The CDR3 DNA is TGTGCCTGGAGTGTTACAGGGAATCAGCCCCAGCATTTT. Protein: CAWSVTGNQPQHF.

The chain joins TRBV28 to TRBJ2-7; D is perhaps TRBD2 (5 bases). This CDR3 has 13 residues. V lost 5 bases and J lost 3, with 11 bases in between. Germline CDR1 is MDHEN and CDR2 is SYDVKM. The CDR3 here is CASSAGNLYEQYF. In nucleotides, the CDR3 is TGTGCCAGCAGTGCCGGGAACCTCTACGAGCAGTACTTC.

V is TRBV9 and J is TRBJ1-1; D remains ambiguous. Germline values: CDR1 SGDLS, CDR2 YYNGEE. The V and J ends lost 4 bases and 4 bases respectively, with 14 bases between them. The CDR3 is 14 residues long. CDR3 bases: TGTGCCAGCAGCCCACCATCGGCTCTCACTGAAGCTTTCTTT. Protein product: CASSPPSALTEAFF.

CDR3 coding DNA: TGCGCCAGCAGCAAAGCGTCTAGCGGGAGATTCGAGACCCAGTACTTC. This translates into CASSKASSGRFETQYF. V is TRBV5-1 and J is TRBJ2-5; 10 bases are shared with TRBD2. Germline CDR1 and CDR2: SGHRS and YFSETQ. The CDR3 spans 16 residues. The junction had 11 bases not matched to a gene; V was cut back by 4 bases and J by 5 bases.

The count of this clone is one. The chain carries TRBV28 and TRBJ2-2; D is perhaps TRBD1 (5 bases). Trimming stripped 5 bases from V and 1 base from J, with 17 bases between. CDR1 and CDR2 from the germline V gene are MDHEN and SYDVKM. This CDR3 region has 17 residues. The CDR3 sequence is CASSLGHLLGNTGELFF. CDR3 nucleotide sequence: TGTGCCAGCAGTCTTGGACACCTCCTTGGGAACACCGGGGAGCTGTTTTTT.

The CDR3 region is CAWSPGTGAHEQYF. In nucleotides, the CDR3 is TGTGCCTGGAGTCCCGGGACAGGGGCGCACGAGCAGTACTTC. V is TRBV30 and J is TRBJ2-7; 10 bases match TRBD1. CDR1 is GTSNPN, CDR2 SVGIG, per germline (reference sequence). V trimming: 2 bases; J trimming: 5 bases; junction bases outside the gene matches: 6. The CDR3 is 14 amino acids.

Only a few counts were recorded for this clone. This chain links TRBV6-5 with TRBJ1-2, with D unresolved. CDR1 MNHEY and CDR2 SVGAGI come from the germline V gene. The CDR3 runs 14 residues. V lost 0 bases, J lost 1 base, and 6 bases lay in between. The DNA for the CDR3 is TGTGCCAGCAGTTACTCACACAGTAACTATGGCTACACCTTC. Amino acid sequence: CASSYSHSNYGYTF.

The chain carries TRBV19 and TRBJ1-2; the D gene is possibly TRBD1 (6 bases). Between the trimmed V and J ends, which lost 7 bases and 3 bases, there was a span of 18 bases. Germline lookup yields CDR1 LNHDA and CDR2 SQIVND (reference sequence). The CDR3 runs to 15 residues. In DNA form, the CDR3 reads TGTGCCAGTACCGTCGGGGGGGCTATAGACTATGGCTACACCTTC. The encoded protein is CASTVGGAIDYGYTF. Filled out from reference TRBV19 and TRBJ1-2, the complete variable domain reads DGGITQSPKYLFRKEGQNVTLSCEQNLNHDAMYWYRQDPGQGLRLIYYSQIVNDFQKGDIAEGYSVSREKKESFPLTVTSAQKNPTAFYLCASTVGGAIDYGYTFGSGTRLTVV.

Concerning this clone: A much larger clonotype is one base distant, so this may be a read error. The rearrangement uses TRBV6-1 and TRBJ2-7; D is ambiguous. With 6 bases removed from V and 4 bases from J, the gap between germline ends came to 7 bases. Germline V gene lookup returns CDR1 MNHNS and CDR2 SASEGT. The CDR3 sequence is 11 residues long. This CDR3 reads CASSLIYEQYF. The DNA of the CDR3 is TGTGCCAGCAGCCTGATATACGAGCAGTACTTC.

This clone was found once. V gene TRBV6-6 combines with J gene TRBJ2-5; weak D call: TRBD2 (5 bases). The CDR3 length is 14 residues. Germline V gene data show CDR1 as MNHNY and CDR2 as SVGAGI (reference sequence). Between the trimmed V and J ends, which lost 3 bases and 1 base, there was a span of 9 bases. CDR3 nucleotide sequence: TGTGCCAGCAGTTATCGGGGTCCCCAAGAGACCCAGTACTTC. This gives the protein CASSYRGPQETQYF.

This clone was observed a single time. The chain has TRBV18 and TRBJ2-7; D gene ambiguous. Germline CDR1 is KGHSH and CDR2 is LQKENI. The CDR3 is made up of 13 amino acids. Trimming cost V 2 bases and J 5 bases, with 10 bases left between them. CDR3 in amino acids: CASSPGLDHEQYF. CDR3 DNA: TGTGCCAGCTCACCAGGGCTAGACCACGAGCAGTACTTC.

This clone came up many times. This sample also contains other DNA sequences that code for the same CDR3. This chain connects TRBV28 to TRBJ1-2; D is undetermined. Trimming took off 3 bases at V and 0 bases at J, with 2 bases between the two ends. Germline values: CDR1 MDHEN, CDR2 SYDVKM. The CDR3 has 12 residues. The CDR3 DNA reads as TGTGCCAGCAGTTTCCCTAACTATGGCTACACCTTC. This encodes CASSFPNYGYTF.

The CDR3 sequence is CASSAWGAADTQYF. The CDR3 DNA follows: TGTGCCAGCAGCGCCTGGGGGGCCGCAGATACGCAGTATTTT. V gene TRBV5-4 combines with J gene TRBJ2-3, with D tentatively TRBD1 or TRBD2 (6 bases each). The V gene lost 4 bases and the J gene lost 4 bases, with 13 bases spanning the gap. Germline V gene data show CDR1 as SGHNT and CDR2 as YYREEE (reference sequence). This CDR3 spans 14 amino acids.

The rearrangement links TRBV6-6 to TRBJ2-7; 9 bases align to TRBD2. This CDR3 comprises 12 residues. V gave up 6 bases and J gave up 6 bases; unmatched junction bases: 3. CDR1 is MNHNY and CDR2 is SVGAGI in the germline V gene (reference sequence). The CDR3 DNA reads TGTGCCAGCAGCCATAGCGGGAGCGAGCAGTACTTC. The encoded protein is CASSHSGSEQYF.

This clone was seen ten or more times. The chain employs TRBV2 and TRBJ2-1; no clear D gene. Germline loops: CDR1 SNHLY, CDR2 FYNNEI. Trimming removed 2 bases at V and 4 bases at J, with 6 bases between. The CDR3 consists of 13 residues. The CDR3 loop is CASSEIQYNEQFF. The CDR3 nucleotides are TGTGCCAGCAGTGAAATCCAGTACAATGAGCAGTTCTTC.